This TCR beta chain was profiled in a study of blood T cell repertoires in COVID-19. This clone came up once. Generated by immunoSEQ multiplex PCR, the TCRdb table keeps only in-frame clones and is missing some. Among 270,000 or so clones, around 86% were seen once, and the ten largest hold under 3%. The CDR3 covers 14 residues. Germline V gene data show CDR1 as SNHLY and CDR2 as FYNNEI. V lost 5 bases to trimming and J lost 9 bases; unmatched junction nucleotides: 4. The chain couples TRBV2 to TRBJ2-1, with 13 bases that match TRBD2. The TCR comes from a woman aged 18-29 years who had recovered from COVID-19. The sequenced sample was PBMCs or T cells enriched from blood (not recorded which). The CDR3 protein is CASSSGLAGVEQFF. In DNA form, the CDR3 reads TGTGCCAGCAGTTCCGGACTAGCGGGAGTTGAGCAGTTCTTC. The entire variable domain, with the rest obtained from reference TRBV2 and TRBJ2-1, is as follows: EPEVTQTPSHQVTQMGQEVILRCVPISNHLYFYWYRQILGQKVEFLVSFYNNEISEKSEIFDDQFSVERPDGSNFTLKIRSTKLEDSAMYFCASSSGLAGVEQFFGPGTRLTVL.